A single sample gave rise to the 26 T cell receptor beta chains below, sequenced in a study of vaccination and CD4 T cells after COVID-19. These receptors have no identified antigens. Treatment noted: roughly ten-day PBMC culture with coronavirus spike peptide pools or control peptides (ViraFEST assay). Sequencing of DNA taken from cultured CD4+ T cells relied on the Oncomine TCR Beta short-read assay. TCRdb independently ran MiXCR on the PCR reads; one entry per CDR3 protein. The profile covers around 17,000 distinct CDR3 sequences, with 35% to 40% appearing a single time and around 11% taken by the ten largest. The sequenced sample consisted of CD4+ T cells from blood, cultured in vitro. These receptors were collected from a human donor who had recovered from COVID-19.

The J gene is TRBJ2-6, the V gene TRBV20-1; 7 bases align to TRBD2. Germline V gene data show CDR1 as DFQATT and CDR2 as SNEGSKA (reference sequence). The CDR3 runs 14 residues. The junction had 4 bases not matched to a gene; V was cut back by 6 bases and J by 2 bases. CDR3 protein: CSARRGAGANVLTF. CDR3 in DNA: TGCAGTGCGCGTCGGGGGGCTGGGGCCAACGTCCTGACTTTC.

This clonotype was observed a handful of times. This rearrangement joins TRBV20-1 to TRBJ2-3; TRBD2 matches 7 bases. The CDR3 length is 14 residues. Germline-derived CDR1 and CDR2 are DFQATT and SNEGSKA (reference sequence). V dropped 1 base and J dropped 1; count of bases not matched to a gene: 2. The CDR3 loop is CSARASGGTDTQYF. The CDR3 DNA reads TGCAGTGCTAGAGCCAGCGGGGGCACAGATACGCAGTATTTT.

The rearrangement joins TRBV30 to TRBJ2-7; 7 bases fit TRBD1. Germline trimming cut 5 bases from V and 3 bases from J; bases unmatched to any gene: 10. This CDR3 region has 14 residues. The germline CDR1 and CDR2 sequences are GTSNPN and SVGIG (reference sequence). CDR3: CAWGDRDRRYEQYF. The CDR3, as DNA: TGTGCCTGGGGAGACCGGGACAGACGCTACGAGCAGTACTTC.

The chain links TRBV19 to TRBJ2-3; D is perhaps TRBD1 (5 bases). Deletions cut 10 bases from V and 2 bases from J, with 13 bases between. Germline V lookup: CDR1 LNHDA, CDR2 SQIVND (reference sequence). The CDR3 length is 13 residues. CDR3 in amino acids: CATLSGSTDTQYF. Written as DNA, the CDR3 is TGTGCCACCCTCTCAGGGTCCACAGATACGCAGTATTTT.

The chain combines TRBV19 with TRBJ1-5; no clear D. CDR3 size: 14 residues. Germline CDR1 reads LNHDA; CDR2 reads SQIVND (reference sequence). V lost 5 bases and J 4 bases, leaving 12 bases between the germline ends. DNA for the CDR3: TGTGCCAGTAGTTGGGCGGACGCAAATCAGCCCCAGCATTTT. This sequence encodes CASSWADANQPQHF.

The rearrangement links TRBV20-1 to TRBJ2-3; 8 bases map to TRBD2. Germline-derived CDR1 and CDR2 are DFQATT and SNEGSKA (reference sequence). The CDR3 loop spans 16 amino acids. In DNA form, the CDR3 reads TGCAGCTCAACCCCAGATACGGGAGGGTCCCCAGATACGCAGTATTTT. Encoded protein: CSSTPDTGGSPDTQYF.

Only one count was recorded for this clonotype. V gene TRBV7-2 combines with J gene TRBJ2-1; 12 bases match TRBD2. This CDR3 contains 16 residues. From germline, CDR1 is SGHTA and CDR2 FQGNSA. After removal of 0 bases from V and 9 bases from J, the junction contained 6 bases not matched to a gene. The CDR3 loop is CASSLASTSGSPEQFF. In nucleotides, the CDR3 is TGTGCCAGCAGCTTAGCTTCGACTAGCGGGAGCCCTGAGCAGTTCTTC.

V is TRBV7-9 and J is TRBJ2-1; D call uncertain. In germline, CDR1 is SEHNR, CDR2 FQNEAQ (reference sequence). Trimming pared 5 bases from V and 0 bases from J, leaving 8 bases between. This CDR3 has 14 residues. CDR3 region: CASSGVSSYNEQFF. The CDR3 region has the DNA TGTGCCAGCAGCGGGGTTAGCTCCTACAATGAGCAGTTCTTC.

The chain recombines TRBV12-3 or TRBV12-4 with TRBJ1-5; no clear D. The CDR3 has 13 amino acids. V lost 5 bases, J lost 9 bases, and 14 bases lay in between. The CDR3 loop reads CASSPLGSGPQHF. The CDR3 DNA reads as TGTGCCAGCAGTCCTCTGGGTTCAGGGCCCCAGCATTTT.

This clonotype was seen once. The CDR3 loop is CASSRGGLGGVYEQYF. The DNA for the CDR3 is TGTGCCAGCAGTCGGGGGGGACTAGGGGGTGTTTACGAGCAGTACTTC. The chain uses TRBV12-3 or TRBV12-4 and TRBJ2-7; 8 positions agree with TRBD2. CDR3 size: 16 residues. The V gene end was trimmed by 5 bases and the J gene end by 4 bases; junction bases not matched to a gene: 13.

The chain uses TRBV27 and TRBJ2-5; TRBD2 matches at 9 bases. Trimming at V came to 4 bases and at J to 4 bases, leaving 7 bases not matched to a gene. The CDR3 spans 15 residues. CDR1 and CDR2 from the germline V gene are MNHEY and SMNVEV (reference sequence). For the CDR3, the DNA is TGTGCCAGCAGTTCCTCTATAGCGGGAGCAGAGACCCAGTACTTC. This gives the protein CASSSSIAGAETQYF.

The J gene is TRBJ1-1, the V gene TRBV28, with unresolved D. CDR3 size: 13 residues. V lost 8 bases and J 5 bases, leaving 15 bases between the germline ends. Looked up from germline, CDR1 is MDHEN and CDR2 is SYDVKM. In DNA form, the CDR3 reads TGTGCCAGCCGGTCGGGAGGTTTTACTGAAGCTTTCTTT. It translates to CASRSGGFTEAFF.

V and J are TRBV10-3 and TRBJ1-1; D is ambiguous. Per germline, CDR1 ENHRY and CDR2 SYGVKD. This CDR3 has 15 residues. V was clipped by 5 bases and J by 1 base, with 14 bases between them. The CDR3 sequence is CAISTGINTNTEAFF. The DNA for the CDR3 is TGTGCCATCAGTACCGGGATAAATACGAACACTGAAGCTTTCTTT.

This rearrangement joins TRBV6-1 to TRBJ2-5, with 7 bases identical to TRBD1. In germline, CDR1 is MNHNS, CDR2 SASEGT. Losses at the gene ends were 6 bases for V and 4 bases for J; bases not matched to a gene: 14. The CDR3 is 16 amino acids. The CDR3 sequence is CASSRPQTGIGETQYF. The CDR3 DNA reads TGTGCCAGCAGCCGACCCCAGACAGGGATTGGAGAGACCCAGTACTTC.

V is TRBV7-2 and J is TRBJ2-1; 10 bases match TRBD2. Trimming cost V 1 base and J 0 bases; bases outside gene matches: 3. The CDR3 is 17 amino acids. Germline V gene lookup returns CDR1 SGHTA and CDR2 FQGNSA. CDR3: CASSLVASGSSYNEQFF. The CDR3 region has the DNA TGTGCCAGCAGCTTAGTAGCTAGCGGGAGCTCCTACAATGAGCAGTTCTTC.

This chain joins TRBV6-2 or TRBV6-3 and TRBJ2-7; weak D call: TRBD2 (5 bases). Trimming left V 7 bases short and J 5 bases short, with 18 bases between. The CDR3 covers 14 residues. Per germline, CDR1 MNHEY and CDR2 SVGEGT. CDR3 protein: CASTVSRDQNEQYF. CDR3 DNA sequence: TGTGCCAGCACCGTCTCTCGGGATCAGAACGAGCAGTACTTC.

This chain uses TRBV2 with TRBJ2-5; D could derive from TRBD1 or TRBD2 (5 bases each). V was pared by 5 bases and J by 5 bases, with 9 bases between. The length of the CDR3 is 12 residues. CDR1 SNHLY and CDR2 FYNNEI come from the germline V gene. The chain's CDR3 is CASSQGPETQYF. CDR3 bases: TGTGCCAGCAGTCAGGGACCGGAGACCCAGTACTTC. The full variable domain, rest sourced from reference TRBV2 and TRBJ2-5, is EPEVTQTPSHQVTQMGQEVILRCVPISNHLYFYWYRQILGQKVEFLVSFYNNEISEKSEIFDDQFSVERPDGSNFTLKIRSTKLEDSAMYFCASSQGPETQYFGPGTRLLVL.

The genes are TRBV20-1 and TRBJ2-7; the match to TRBD2 covers 12 bases. Germline values: CDR1 DFQATT, CDR2 SNEGSKA (reference sequence). The CDR3 length is 15 residues. The junction had 5 bases not matched to a gene; V was cut back by 1 base and J by 4 bases. CDR3 sequence reads: CSARGTSGMDYEQYF. As DNA, the CDR3 is TGCAGTGCTAGAGGGACTAGCGGGATGGATTACGAGCAGTACTTC.

The chain couples TRBV20-1 to TRBJ2-1, with D tentatively TRBD2 (6 bases). The CDR3 is 13 residues long. The V end lost 3 bases, the J end lost 7 bases, and 13 bases lay between the germline ends. Germline lookup yields CDR1 DFQATT and CDR2 SNEGSKA (reference sequence). DNA for the CDR3: TGCAGTGCTAGTCCGGGAGCATGGAATGAGCAGTTCTTC. It encodes CSASPGAWNEQFF.

The genes are TRBV2 and TRBJ2-1; 12 bases fit TRBD2. The germline V gene encodes CDR1 SNHLY and CDR2 FYNNEI. The junction had 6 bases not matched to a gene; V was cut back by 3 bases and J by 9 bases. CDR3 length equals 15 residues. This chain's CDR3 is CASSDLLAGGGEQFF. CDR3 nucleotides: TGTGCCAGCAGTGACCTGCTAGCGGGAGGGGGTGAGCAGTTCTTC.

The rearrangement joins TRBV11-2 to TRBJ1-6, with D perhaps matching TRBD1 (5 bases). Germline V gives CDR1 SGHAT, CDR2 FQNNGV. Trimming removed 5 bases at V and 6 bases at J, with 11 bases between. CDR3 length: 14 amino acids. The DNA of the CDR3 is TGTGCCAGCAGCCATGGGACGGGTAATTCACCCCTCCACTTT. Its protein is CASSHGTGNSPLHF. Together with reference TRBV11-2 and TRBJ1-6, the CDR3 gives the full variable domain: EAGVAQSPRYKIIEKRQSVAFWCNPISGHATLYWYQQILGQGPKLLIQFQNNGVVDDSQLPKDRFSAERLKGVDSTLKIQPAKLEDSAVYLCASSHGTGNSPLHFGNGTRLTVT.

This clonotype was observed a handful of times. The chain is built from TRBV6-5 and TRBJ2-1; D may be TRBD2 (5 bases). Germline loops: CDR1 MNHEY, CDR2 SVGAGI. V shed 4 bases and J shed 5 bases, with 18 bases lying between them. The CDR3 consists of 16 residues. CDR3 sequence: CASSFRASSGNNEQFF. For the CDR3, the DNA is TGTGCCAGCAGTTTTCGGGCTAGCTCGGGAAACAATGAGCAGTTCTTC.

This sequence joins TRBV29-1 and TRBJ2-5; perhaps TRBD1 as D (5 bases). Trimming cost V 6 bases and J 5 bases, with 13 bases left between them. This CDR3 region has 12 residues. CDR1 and CDR2 (germline): SQVTM, ANQGSEA. In DNA, the CDR3 is TGCAGCGTCAGGGATTTTGGGGAGACCCAGTACTTC. It translates to CSVRDFGETQYF.

In its sample, this clonotype was seen a few times. This chain links TRBV20-1 with TRBJ2-1, with a weak D call TRBD2 (6 bases). CDR1 and CDR2 from the germline V gene are DFQATT and SNEGSKA (reference sequence). V was pared by 0 bases and J by 7 bases, with 16 bases between. There are 15 residues in the CDR3. The CDR3 reads CSARDLLRGPNEQFF. CDR3 DNA: TGCAGTGCTAGAGACCTGTTGCGGGGTCCTAATGAGCAGTTCTTC.

This clonotype was found a few times. This rearrangement joins TRBV30 to TRBJ2-3; D is possibly TRBD1 or TRBD2 (5 bases each). The CDR3 extends over 14 amino acids. V lost 5 bases and J lost 0, with 12 bases in between. The germline gives CDR1 GTSNPN, CDR2 SVGIG (reference sequence). CDR3 in DNA: TGTGCCTGGTCCCCCGGGACCAGCACAGATACGCAGTATTTT. Amino acid sequence: CAWSPGTSTDTQYF.

This clonotype was observed a few times. This chain links TRBV12-1 with TRBJ2-3; the table's D gene call, TRBD2, was not cross checked with the DNA. TRBV12-1 is labeled a pseudogene. This CDR3 region has 19 residues. The CDR3 region is CASSFDVAGTSGSVDTQYF. CDR3 DNA: TGTGCCAGCAGCTTTGATGTTGCCGGGACTAGCGGGAGCGTAGATACGCAGTATTTT.